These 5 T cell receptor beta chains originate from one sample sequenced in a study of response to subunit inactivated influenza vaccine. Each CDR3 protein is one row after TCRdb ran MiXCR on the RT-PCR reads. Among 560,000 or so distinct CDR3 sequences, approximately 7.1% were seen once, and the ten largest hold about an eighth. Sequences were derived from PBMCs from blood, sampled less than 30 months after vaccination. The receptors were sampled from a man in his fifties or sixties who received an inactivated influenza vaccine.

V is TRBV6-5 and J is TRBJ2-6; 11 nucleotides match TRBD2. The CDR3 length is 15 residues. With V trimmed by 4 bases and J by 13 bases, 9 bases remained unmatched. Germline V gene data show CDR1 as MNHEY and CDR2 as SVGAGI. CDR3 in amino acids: CASSSLAGGARVLTF. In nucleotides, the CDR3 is TGTGCCAGCAGTTCGTTAGCGGGGGGGGCCCGAGTCCTGACTTTC.

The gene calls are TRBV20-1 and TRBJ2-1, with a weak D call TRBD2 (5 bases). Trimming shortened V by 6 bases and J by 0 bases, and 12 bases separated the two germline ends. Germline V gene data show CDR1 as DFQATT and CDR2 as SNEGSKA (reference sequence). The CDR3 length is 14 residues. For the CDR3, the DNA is TGCAGTGCCAGGAGCGGATACTCCTACAATGAGCAGTTCTTC. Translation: CSARSGYSYNEQFF.

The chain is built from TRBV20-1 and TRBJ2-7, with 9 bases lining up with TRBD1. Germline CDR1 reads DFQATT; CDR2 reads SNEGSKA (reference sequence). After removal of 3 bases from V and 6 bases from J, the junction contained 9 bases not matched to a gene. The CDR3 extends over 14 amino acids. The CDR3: CSARRGTGLGEQYF. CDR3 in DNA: TGCAGTGCTAGGAGGGGGACAGGGCTTGGCGAGCAGTACTTC.

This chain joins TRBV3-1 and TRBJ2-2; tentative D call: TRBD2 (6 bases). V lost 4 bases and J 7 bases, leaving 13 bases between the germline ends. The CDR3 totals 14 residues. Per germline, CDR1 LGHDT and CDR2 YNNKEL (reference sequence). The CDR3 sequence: CASSPGGSGGELFF. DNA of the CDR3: TGTGCCAGCAGCCCCGGTGGTAGCGGCGGGGAGCTGTTTTTT.

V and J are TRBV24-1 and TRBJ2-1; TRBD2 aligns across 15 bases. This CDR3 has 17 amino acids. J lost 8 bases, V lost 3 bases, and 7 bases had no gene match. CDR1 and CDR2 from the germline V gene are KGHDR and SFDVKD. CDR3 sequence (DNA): TGTGCCACCAGTGATAGAGGACTAGCGGGAGGGTTGTATGAGCAGTTCTTC. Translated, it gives CATSDRGLAGGLYEQFF.